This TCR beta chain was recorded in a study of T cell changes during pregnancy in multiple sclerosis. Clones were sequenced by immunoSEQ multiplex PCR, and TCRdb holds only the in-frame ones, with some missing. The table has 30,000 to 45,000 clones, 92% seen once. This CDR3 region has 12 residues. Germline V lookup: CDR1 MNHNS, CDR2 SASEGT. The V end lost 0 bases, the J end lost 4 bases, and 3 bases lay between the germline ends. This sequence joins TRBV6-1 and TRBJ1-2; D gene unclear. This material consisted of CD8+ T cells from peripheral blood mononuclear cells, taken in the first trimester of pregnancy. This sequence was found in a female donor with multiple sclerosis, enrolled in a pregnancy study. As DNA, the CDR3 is TGTGCCAGCAGTGAAGCCTTCTATGGCTACACCTTC. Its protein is CASSEAFYGYTF.